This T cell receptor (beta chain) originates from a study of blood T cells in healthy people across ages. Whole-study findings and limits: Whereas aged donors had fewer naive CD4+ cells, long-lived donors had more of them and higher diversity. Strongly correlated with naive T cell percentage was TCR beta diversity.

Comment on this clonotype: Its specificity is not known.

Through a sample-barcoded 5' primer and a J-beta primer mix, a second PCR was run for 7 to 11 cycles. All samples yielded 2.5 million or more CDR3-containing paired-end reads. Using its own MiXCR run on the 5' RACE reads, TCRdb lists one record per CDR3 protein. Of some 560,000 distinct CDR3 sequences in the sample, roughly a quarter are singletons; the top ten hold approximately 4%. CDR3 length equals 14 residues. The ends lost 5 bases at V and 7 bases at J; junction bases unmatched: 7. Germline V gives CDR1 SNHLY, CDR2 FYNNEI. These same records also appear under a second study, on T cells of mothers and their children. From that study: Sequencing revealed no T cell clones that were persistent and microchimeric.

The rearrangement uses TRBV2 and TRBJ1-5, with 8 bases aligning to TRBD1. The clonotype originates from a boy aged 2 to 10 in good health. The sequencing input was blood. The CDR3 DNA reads TGTGCCAGCAGTCGCCAGGGGGCACAGCAGCCCCAGCATTTT. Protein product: CASSRQGAQQPQHF.